This is a list of T cell receptor beta chains from one sample in a study of blood T cell repertoires in COVID-19. TCRdb keeps only in-frame clones here, not all; method: immunoSEQ multiplex PCR. The table shows about 49,000 clones, with 70% to 90% occurring only once. The material sequenced was peripheral blood. These receptors were taken from an elderly man with acute or convalescent COVID-19. The CDR3 runs from the conserved cysteine through the conserved F or W. The D gene is left open where the match is weak. Some rows mark clone size as missing; the rest say once, few, many or name a class of expanded clone.

J: TRBJ2-3
D: TRBD1
V: TRBV5-1
size: -
length: 16
CDR3: CASSLVGQGNTDTQYF
DNA: TGCGCCAGCAGCTTGGTGGGACAGGGTAACACAGATACGCAGTATTTT

J: TRBJ1-6
D: -
V: TRBV7-2
size: -
length: 15
CDR3: CASSYDRLHNSPLHF
DNA: TGTGCCAGCAGCTACGACAGGCTGCATAATTCACCCCTCCACTTT

J: TRBJ2-7
D: TRBD1
V: TRBV6-1
size: -
length: 16
CDR3: CASSGYGTGLPYEQYF
DNA: TGTGCCAGCAGTGGGTACGGGACAGGGCTTCCCTACGAGCAGTACTTC

J: TRBJ2-7
D: -
V: TRBV7-9
size: -
length: 12
CDR3: CASSRSSYEQYF
DNA: TGTGCCAGCAGCCGTAGTAGCTACGAGCAGTACTTC

J: TRBJ1-5
D: -
V: TRBV20-1
size: -
length: 17
CDR3: CSASPRSGGRSNQPQHF
DNA: TGCAGTGCTAGTCCCCGGAGCGGGGGTAGGAGCAATCAGCCCCAGCATTTT

J: TRBJ2-3
D: TRBD2
V: TRBV5-4
size: few
length: 14
CDR3: CASSLGLATDTQYF
DNA: TGTGCCAGCAGCTTGGGACTAGCGACAGATACGCAGTATTTT

J: TRBJ1-5
D: -
V: TRBV6-2/TRBV6-3
size: -
length: 13
CDR3: CASSYFGNQPQHF
DNA: TGTGCCAGCAGTTACTTCGGCAATCAGCCCCAGCATTTT

J: TRBJ1-1
D: -
V: TRBV5-1
size: -
length: 14
CDR3: CASSLRRGNTEAFF
DNA: TGCGCCAGCAGCTTGAGACGCGGGAACACTGAAGCTTTCTTT

J: TRBJ1-1
D: -
V: TRBV5-4
size: -
length: 14
CDR3: CASSWEGGQVEAFF
DNA: TGTGCCAGCAGCTGGGAGGGGGGGCAAGTTGAAGCTTTCTTT

J: TRBJ2-7
D: TRBD1
V: TRBV5-4
size: -
length: 15
CDR3: CASSLQTGSLGEQYF
DNA: TGTGCCAGCAGCTTGCAGACAGGGAGTTTAGGCGAGCAGTACTTC

J: TRBJ2-5
D: -
V: TRBV7-3
size: -
length: 15
CDR3: CASSIRGAAGETQYF
DNA: TGTGCCAGCAGCATCCGGGGGGCCGCAGGAGAGACCCAGTACTTC

J: TRBJ1-4
D: TRBD1
V: TRBV25-1
size: -
length: 15
CDR3: CASRGTEGGNEKLFF
DNA: TGTGCCAGCAGAGGGACAGAAGGAGGGAATGAAAAACTGTTTTTT

J: TRBJ1-1
D: TRBD1
V: TRBV5-1
size: -
length: 13
CDR3: CASSGTANTEAFF
DNA: TGCGCCAGCAGCGGGACAGCGAACACTGAAGCTTTCTTT

J: TRBJ1-4
D: TRBD1
V: TRBV28
size: -
length: 14
CDR3: CASSLTGGNEKLFF
DNA: TGTGCCAGCAGTTTGACAGGGGGTAATGAAAAACTGTTTTTT

J: TRBJ1-5
D: TRBD1
V: TRBV6-5
size: -
length: 15
CDR3: CASRGQAEVNQPQHF
DNA: TGTGCCAGCAGGGGACAGGCCGAGGTAAATCAGCCCCAGCATTTT

J: TRBJ1-6
D: -
V: TRBV15
size: -
length: 14
CDR3: CATSRDGGNSPLHF
DNA: TGTGCCACCAGCAGAGATGGCGGTAATTCACCCCTCCACTTT

J: TRBJ1-2
D: -
V: TRBV19
size: -
length: 14
CDR3: CASSPQVEGRGYTF
DNA: TGTGCCAGTAGTCCGCAGGTCGAGGGCAGAGGCTACACCTTC

J: TRBJ2-3
D: TRBD1
V: TRBV15
size: -
length: 16
CDR3: CATSRDRTGASDTQYF
DNA: TGTGCCACCAGCAGAGATCGGACAGGGGCTTCAGATACGCAGTATTTT

J: TRBJ2-1
D: TRBD1
V: TRBV30
size: -
length: 15
CDR3: CAWRGQGGPYNEQFF
DNA: TGTGCCTGGAGGGGACAGGGTGGTCCCTACAATGAGCAGTTCTTC

J: TRBJ1-5
D: TRBD1
V: TRBV6-5
size: -
length: 14
CDR3: CASSTVTGVQPQHF
DNA: TGTGCCAGCAGTACCGTGACAGGGGTACAGCCCCAGCATTTT

J: TRBJ2-3
D: TRBD1
V: TRBV11-2
size: -
length: 16
CDR3: CASSLDRDRSSDTQYF
DNA: TGTGCCAGCAGCTTAGATCGGGACAGAAGTTCAGATACGCAGTATTTT

J: TRBJ1-1
D: -
V: TRBV6-1
size: few
length: 14
CDR3: CASSETAGTGEAFF
DNA: TGTGCCAGCAGTGAGACAGCAGGTACTGGTGAAGCTTTCTTT

J: TRBJ2-3
D: -
V: TRBV30
size: -
length: 14
CDR3: CAWSALGDTDTQYF
DNA: TGTGCCTGGAGTGCGTTAGGGGACACAGATACGCAGTATTTT

J: TRBJ1-1
D: TRBD1
V: TRBV11-2
size: -
length: 15
CDR3: CASSLVGTGVTEAFF
DNA: TGTGCCAGCAGCTTAGTTGGGACAGGGGTGACTGAAGCTTTCTTT

J: TRBJ1-4
D: -
V: TRBV6-1
size: -
length: 12
CDR3: CASSENREKLFF
DNA: TGTGCCAGCAGTGAAAACAGGGAAAAACTGTTTTTT

J: TRBJ2-1
D: -
V: TRBV19
size: -
length: 15
CDR3: CASSIGPGTYNEQFF
DNA: TGTGCCAGTAGTATAGGCCCAGGGACCTACAATGAGCAGTTCTTC

J: TRBJ2-7
D: -
V: TRBV7-9
size: -
length: 13
CDR3: CASGPSSSYEQYF
DNA: TGTGCCAGCGGTCCGTCGAGCTCCTACGAGCAGTACTTC

J: TRBJ2-1
D: -
V: TRBV19
size: once
length: 14
CDR3: CASSKESSYNEQFF
DNA: TGTGCCAGTAGTAAGGAGAGCTCCTACAATGAGCAGTTCTTC

J: TRBJ1-4
D: -
V: TRBV3-1/TRBV3-2
size: once
length: 14
CDR3: CASSQGGGFEKLFF
DNA: TGTGCCAGCAGCCAGGGAGGGGGTTTTGAAAAACTGTTTTTT

J: TRBJ2-3
D: -
V: TRBV7-9
size: -
length: 14
CDR3: CASSLVRPADTQYF
DNA: TGTGCCAGCAGCTTAGTACGCCCAGCAGATACGCAGTATTTT